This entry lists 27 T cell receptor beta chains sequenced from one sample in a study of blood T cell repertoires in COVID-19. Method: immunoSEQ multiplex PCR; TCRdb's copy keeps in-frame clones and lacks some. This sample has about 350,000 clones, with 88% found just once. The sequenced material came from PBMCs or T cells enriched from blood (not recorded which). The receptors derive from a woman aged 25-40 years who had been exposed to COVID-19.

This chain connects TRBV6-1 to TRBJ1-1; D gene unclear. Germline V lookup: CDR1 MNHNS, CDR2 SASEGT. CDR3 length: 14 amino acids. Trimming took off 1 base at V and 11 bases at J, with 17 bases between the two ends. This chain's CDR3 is CASSEDGGHSRAFF. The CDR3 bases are TGTGCCAGCAGTGAAGATGGAGGGCACAGCAGGGCTTTCTTT.

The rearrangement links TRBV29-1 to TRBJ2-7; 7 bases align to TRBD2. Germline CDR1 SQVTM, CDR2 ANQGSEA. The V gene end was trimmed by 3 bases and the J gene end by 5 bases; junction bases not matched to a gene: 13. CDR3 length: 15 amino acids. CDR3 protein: CSVERGLAGVNEQYF. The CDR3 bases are TGCAGCGTTGAGAGAGGGTTGGCGGGAGTAAACGAGCAGTACTTC.

As DNA, the CDR3 is TGTGCCAGCAGCTTAGAACAGGGTTCCTACGAGCAGTACTTC. Protein product: CASSLEQGSYEQYF. The J gene is TRBJ2-7, the V gene TRBV7-8; a possible D gene is TRBD1 (6 bases). V was cut by 1 base and J by 1 base, with 8 bases left in between. The CDR3 loop spans 14 amino acids. Germline V gene data show CDR1 as SGHVS and CDR2 as FQNEAQ.

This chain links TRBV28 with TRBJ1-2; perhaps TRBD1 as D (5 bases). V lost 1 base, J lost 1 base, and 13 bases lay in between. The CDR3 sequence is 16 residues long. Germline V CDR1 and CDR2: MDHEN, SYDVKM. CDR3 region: CASSLLVSGNNYGYTF. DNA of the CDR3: TGTGCCAGCAGTTTATTGGTTTCAGGGAATAACTATGGCTACACCTTC.

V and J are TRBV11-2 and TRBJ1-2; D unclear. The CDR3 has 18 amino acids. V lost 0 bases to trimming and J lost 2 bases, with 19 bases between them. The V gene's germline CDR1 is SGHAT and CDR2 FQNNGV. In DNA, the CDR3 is TGTGCCAGCAGCTTAGATGGTTTGCGGCTCGGAGGGAACTATGGCTACACCTTC. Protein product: CASSLDGLRLGGNYGYTF.

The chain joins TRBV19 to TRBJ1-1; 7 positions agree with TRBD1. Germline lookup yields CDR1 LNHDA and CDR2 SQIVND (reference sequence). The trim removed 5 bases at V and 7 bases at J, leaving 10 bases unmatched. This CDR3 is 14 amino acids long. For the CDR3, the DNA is TGTGCCAGTAGTCCCGGGACAGCCACCTTTGAAGCTTTCTTT. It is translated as CASSPGTATFEAFF.

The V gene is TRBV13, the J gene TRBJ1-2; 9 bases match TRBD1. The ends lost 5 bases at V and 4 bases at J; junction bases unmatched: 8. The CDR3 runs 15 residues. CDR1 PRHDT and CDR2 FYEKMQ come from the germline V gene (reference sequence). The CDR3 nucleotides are TGTGCCAGCAGCCCTGGCGGGACAGGGCTCTATGGCTACACCTTC. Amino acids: CASSPGGTGLYGYTF.

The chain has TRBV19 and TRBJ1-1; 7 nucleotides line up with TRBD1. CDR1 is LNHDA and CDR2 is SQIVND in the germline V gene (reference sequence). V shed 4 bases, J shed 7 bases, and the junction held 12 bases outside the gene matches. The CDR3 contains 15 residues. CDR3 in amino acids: CASSTPTRGKSEAFF. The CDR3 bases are TGTGCCAGTAGTACTCCGACCAGGGGGAAGAGTGAAGCTTTCTTT.

The CDR3 here is CASSQREKSYNEQFF. CDR3 nucleotides: TGTGCCAGCAGCCAGCGGGAGAAATCCTACAATGAGCAGTTCTTC. The chain has TRBV3-1 (or the pseudogene TRBV3-2) and TRBJ2-1, with TRBD2 matching over 7 bases. V was clipped by 3 bases and J by 1 base; unmatched bases: 3. The V gene's germline CDR1 is LGHDT and CDR2 YNNKEL (reference sequence). The CDR3 consists of 15 residues.

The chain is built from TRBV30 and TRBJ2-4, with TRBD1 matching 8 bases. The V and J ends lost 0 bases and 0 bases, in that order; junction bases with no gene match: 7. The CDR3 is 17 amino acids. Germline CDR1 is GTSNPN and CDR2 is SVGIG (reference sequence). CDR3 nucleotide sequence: TGTGCCTGGAGTGTAGCTGGGACAGGCCTAGCCAAAAACATTCAGTACTTC. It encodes CAWSVAGTGLAKNIQYF.

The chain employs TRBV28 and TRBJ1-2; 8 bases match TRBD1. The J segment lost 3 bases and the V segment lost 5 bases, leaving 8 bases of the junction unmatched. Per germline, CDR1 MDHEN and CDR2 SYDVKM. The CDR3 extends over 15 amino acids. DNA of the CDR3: TGTGCCAGCAGTACATCCGACAGGGGTGACTATGGCTACACCTTC. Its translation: CASSTSDRGDYGYTF.

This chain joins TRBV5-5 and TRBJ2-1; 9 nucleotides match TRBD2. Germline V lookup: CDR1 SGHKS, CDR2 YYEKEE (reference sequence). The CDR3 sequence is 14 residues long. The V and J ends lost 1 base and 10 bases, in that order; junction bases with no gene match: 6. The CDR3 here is CASSLWREGREQFF. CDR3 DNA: TGTGCCAGCAGCTTGTGGCGGGAGGGGCGGGAGCAGTTCTTC.

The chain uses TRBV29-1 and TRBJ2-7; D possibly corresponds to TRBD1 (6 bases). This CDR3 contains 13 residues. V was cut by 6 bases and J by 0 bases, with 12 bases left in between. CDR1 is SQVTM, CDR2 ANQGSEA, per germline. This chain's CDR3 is CSVEGVSSYEQYF. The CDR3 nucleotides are TGCAGCGTAGAGGGGGTAAGCTCCTACGAGCAGTACTTC.

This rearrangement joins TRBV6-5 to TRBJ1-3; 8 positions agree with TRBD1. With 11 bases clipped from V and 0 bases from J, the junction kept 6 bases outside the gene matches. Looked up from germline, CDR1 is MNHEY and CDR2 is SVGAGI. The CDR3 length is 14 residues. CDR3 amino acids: CAPRGQGSGNTIYF. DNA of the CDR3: TGTGCCCCCCGTGGACAGGGCTCTGGAAACACCATATATTTT.

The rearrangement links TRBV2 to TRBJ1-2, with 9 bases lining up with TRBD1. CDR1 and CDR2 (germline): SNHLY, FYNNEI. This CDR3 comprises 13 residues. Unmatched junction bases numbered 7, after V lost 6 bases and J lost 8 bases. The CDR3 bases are TGTGCCAGCAGGGGACAGGGTATGATAGGCTACACCTTC. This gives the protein CASRGQGMIGYTF. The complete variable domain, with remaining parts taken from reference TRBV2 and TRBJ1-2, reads EPEVTQTPSHQVTQMGQEVILRCVPISNHLYFYWYRQILGQKVEFLVSFYNNEISEKSEIFDDQFSVERPDGSNFTLKIRSTKLEDSAMYFCASRGQGMIGYTFGSGTRLTVV.

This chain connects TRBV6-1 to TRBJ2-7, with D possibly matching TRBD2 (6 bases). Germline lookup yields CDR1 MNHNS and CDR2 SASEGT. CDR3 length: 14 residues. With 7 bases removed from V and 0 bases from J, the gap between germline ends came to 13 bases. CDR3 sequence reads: CASIGTAYSYEQYF. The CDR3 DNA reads TGTGCCAGCATTGGGACTGCCTACTCCTACGAGCAGTACTTC.

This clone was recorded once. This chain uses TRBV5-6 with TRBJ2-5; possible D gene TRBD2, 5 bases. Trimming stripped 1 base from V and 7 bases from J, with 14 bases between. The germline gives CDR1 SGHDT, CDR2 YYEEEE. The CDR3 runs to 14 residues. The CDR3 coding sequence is TGTGCCAGCAGCTTGCGAGGAGCCGGAGGGACCCAGTACTTC. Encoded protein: CASSLRGAGGTQYF. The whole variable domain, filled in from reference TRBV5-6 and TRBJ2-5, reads DAGVTQSPTHLIKTRGQQVTLRCSPKSGHDTVSWYQQALGQGPQFIFQYYEEEERQRGNFPDRFSGHQFPNYSSELNVNALLLGDSALYLCASSLRGAGGTQYFGPGTRLLVL.

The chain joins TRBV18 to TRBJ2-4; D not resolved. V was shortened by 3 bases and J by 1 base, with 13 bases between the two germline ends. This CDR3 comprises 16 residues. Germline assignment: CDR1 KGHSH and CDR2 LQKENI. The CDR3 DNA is TGTGCCAGCTCACCGAGAGCGTCGGTGGCCAAAAACATTCAGTACTTC. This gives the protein CASSPRASVAKNIQYF. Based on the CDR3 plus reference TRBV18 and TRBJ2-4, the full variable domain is NAGVMQNPRHLVRRRGQEARLRCSPMKGHSHVYWYRQLPEEGLKFMVYLQKENIIDESGMPKERFSAEFPKEGPSILRIQQVVRGDSAAYFCASSPRASVAKNIQYFGAGTRLSVL.

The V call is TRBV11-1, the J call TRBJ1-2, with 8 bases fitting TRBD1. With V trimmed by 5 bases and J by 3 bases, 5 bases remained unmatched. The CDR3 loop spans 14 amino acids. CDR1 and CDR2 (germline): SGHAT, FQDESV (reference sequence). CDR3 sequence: CASSRTGYDYGYTF. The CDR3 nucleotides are TGTGCCAGCAGCCGGACAGGGTACGACTATGGCTACACCTTC.

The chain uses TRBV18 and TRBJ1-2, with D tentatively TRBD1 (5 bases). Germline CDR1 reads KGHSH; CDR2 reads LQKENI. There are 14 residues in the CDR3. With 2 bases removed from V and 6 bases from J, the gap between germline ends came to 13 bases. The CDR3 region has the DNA TGTGCCAGCTCACCAAATGAGGGAGGGGATGGCTACACCTTC. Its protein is CASSPNEGGDGYTF.

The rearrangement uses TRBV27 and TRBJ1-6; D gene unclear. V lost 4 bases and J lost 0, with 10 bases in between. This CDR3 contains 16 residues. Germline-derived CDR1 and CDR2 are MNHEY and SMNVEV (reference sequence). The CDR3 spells CASSSDGSSYNSPLHF. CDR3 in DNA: TGTGCCAGCAGTTCGGACGGGAGCTCCTATAATTCACCCCTCCACTTT.

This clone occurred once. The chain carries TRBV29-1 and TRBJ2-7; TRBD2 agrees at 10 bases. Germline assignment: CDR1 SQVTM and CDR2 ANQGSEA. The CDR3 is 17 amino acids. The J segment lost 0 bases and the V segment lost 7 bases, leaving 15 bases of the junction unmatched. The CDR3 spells CSAPLAGVSLSSYEQYF. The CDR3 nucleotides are TGCAGCGCACCCCTAGCGGGAGTTTCGTTAAGCTCCTACGAGCAGTACTTC.

The CDR3 DNA sequence: TGTGCCAGTAGCCCAATTACCTCAGGGGGGAATTCACCCCTCCACTTT. Its protein is CASSPITSGGNSPLHF. The chain joins TRBV19 to TRBJ1-6; 7 positions agree with TRBD1. V trimming: 6 bases; J trimming: 7 bases; junction bases outside the gene matches: 12. In germline, CDR1 is LNHDA, CDR2 SQIVND (reference sequence). The length of the CDR3 is 16 residues.

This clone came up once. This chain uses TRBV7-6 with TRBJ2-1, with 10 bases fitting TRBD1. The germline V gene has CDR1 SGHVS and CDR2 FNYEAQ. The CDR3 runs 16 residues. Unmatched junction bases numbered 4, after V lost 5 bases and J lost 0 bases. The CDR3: CASSPGQGSSYNEQFF. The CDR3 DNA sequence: TGTGCCAGCAGCCCGGGACAGGGGAGCTCCTACAATGAGCAGTTCTTC.

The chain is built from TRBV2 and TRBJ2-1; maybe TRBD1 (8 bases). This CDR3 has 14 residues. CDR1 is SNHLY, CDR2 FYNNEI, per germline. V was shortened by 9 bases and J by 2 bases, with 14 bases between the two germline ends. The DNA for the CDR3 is TGTGCCAGGGGGGGGACAGGAGCCTACAATGAGCAGTTCTTC. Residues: CARGGTGAYNEQFF.

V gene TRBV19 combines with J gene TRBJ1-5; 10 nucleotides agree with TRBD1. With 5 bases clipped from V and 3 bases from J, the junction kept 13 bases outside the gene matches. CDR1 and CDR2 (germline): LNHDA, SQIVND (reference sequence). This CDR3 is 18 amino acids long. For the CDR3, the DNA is TGTGCCAGTAGTGCGAGGGGGACAGGGGTTGTTAACAATCAGCCCCAGCATTTT. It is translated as CASSARGTGVVNNQPQHF.

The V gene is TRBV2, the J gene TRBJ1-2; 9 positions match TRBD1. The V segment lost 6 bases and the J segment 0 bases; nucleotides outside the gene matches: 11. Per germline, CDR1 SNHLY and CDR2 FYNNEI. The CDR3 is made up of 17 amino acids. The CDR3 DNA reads TGTGCCAGCAGCCTCTACAGGGGGCCGGATACTAACTATGGCTACACCTTC. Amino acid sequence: CASSLYRGPDTNYGYTF. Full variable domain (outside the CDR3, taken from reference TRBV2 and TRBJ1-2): EPEVTQTPSHQVTQMGQEVILRCVPISNHLYFYWYRQILGQKVEFLVSFYNNEISEKSEIFDDQFSVERPDGSNFTLKIRSTKLEDSAMYFCASSLYRGPDTNYGYTFGSGTRLTVV.